A selection of T cell receptor beta chains follows, all from one sample in a study of cytomegalovirus exposure and HLA in healthy donors. This table comes from immunoSEQ multiplex PCR, and its TCRdb copy is limited to in-frame clones, with some not included. In the table there are over 150,000 clones, 81% of which are singletons. Sequencing used PBMCs. Receptors originate from a woman aged 45-60 years in good health and CMV-seronegative. CDR3s include the opening cysteine and the closing phenylalanine or tryptophan. Each record gives: J gene, D gene, clone size, V gene, CDR3 DNA, CDR3 protein. D genes are given only for firm matches. Only some rows state a clone size, as once, few, many or a class for expanded clones.

TRBJ2-1,TRBD2,NA,TRBV7-9,TGTGCCAGCAGCTTCGTGGCGGGGGTATACAATGAGCAGTTCTTC,CASSFVAGVYNEQFF
TRBJ1-6,NA,NA,TRBV7-2,TGTGCCAGCAGCCTACAGAATTCACCCCTCCACTTT,CASSLQNSPLHF
TRBJ1-2,NA,NA,TRBV7-9,TGTTCCAGCAGCGCGAACAGGGCTCCGCATGGCTACACCTTC,CSSSANRAPHGYTF
TRBJ2-7,NA,once,TRBV7-9,TGTGCCAGCAGTCCAACCGCGAAGACCTACGAGCAGTACTTC,CASSPTAKTYEQYF
TRBJ2-3,TRBD2,NA,TRBV29-1,TGCAGCGTTGCCAGCGGGGGCTTCGATACGCAGTATTTT,CSVASGGFDTQYF
TRBJ2-2,NA,NA,TRBV28,TGTGCCAGCAGTTTTTCTTCCGGGTTGGGCACCGGGGAGCTGTTTTTT,CASSFSSGLGTGELFF
TRBJ2-3,NA,NA,TRBV7-2,TGTGCCAGCAGCCCCGGGGGGCTAAATACGCAGTATTTT,CASSPGGLNTQYF
TRBJ1-1,TRBD1,NA,TRBV6-5,TGTGCCAGCAGGGACACAGGGGGAGTGCGAACTGAAGCTTTCTTT,CASRDTGGVRTEAFF
TRBJ2-5,NA,once,TRBV5-4,TGTGCCAGCAGCTTACGTGCGGCTGGGGAGACCCAGTACTTC,CASSLRAAGETQYF
TRBJ2-7,NA,NA,TRBV6-4,TGTGCCAGCAGTGTGGAGGCGAAGGGCGAGCAGTACTTC,CASSVEAKGEQYF
TRBJ2-3,TRBD2,NA,TRBV9,TGTGCCAGCAGCCCTCGACCCCGCGATATACGGACTAGCGGGGAGACAGATACGCAGTATTTT,CASSPRPRDIRTSGETDTQYF
TRBJ1-1,NA,few,TRBV4-1,TGCGCCAGCAGCCAAGAGGTTGGAGGATCTGAAGCTTTCTTT,CASSQEVGGSEAFF
TRBJ2-1,NA,once,TRBV5-6,TGTGCCAGCAGCCCGGGGGGCGGGAGAACGGGTGAGCAGTTCTTC,CASSPGGGRTGEQFF
TRBJ2-7,TRBD2,NA,TRBV19,TGTGCCAGTAGTGCGGGAGCTTCCTACGAGCAGTACTTC,CASSAGASYEQYF
TRBJ1-4,NA,NA,TRBV7-2,TGTGCCAGCAGCCTAGGAAAGGGACAAAATGAAAAACTGTTTTTT,CASSLGKGQNEKLFF
TRBJ2-3,TRBD2,NA,TRBV7-9,TGTTCCAGCAGCTTAAGTTTGAGCGGGAGGGGCCGGGGTACGCAGTATTTT,CSSSLSLSGRGRGTQYF
TRBJ1-1,TRBD1,NA,TRBV2,TGTGCCAGCAGCGGAACAGGGGGCACTGAAGCTTTCTTT,CASSGTGGTEAFF
TRBJ2-1,TRBD2,NA,TRBV5-1,TGCGCCAGCAGCCCTGGGGTAGCGGGAGGCAATGAGCAGTTCTTC,CASSPGVAGGNEQFF
TRBJ1-1,NA,NA,TRBV7-9,TGTTCCAGCAGCTACCCTCTAAATATGAACACTGAAGCTTTCTTT,CSSSYPLNMNTEAFF
TRBJ2-7,TRBD1,NA,TRBV7-2,TGTGCCAGCAGCTTAGTGTCAGGACAGGGCTACGAGCAGTACTTC,CASSLVSGQGYEQYF
TRBJ2-5,TRBD2,NA,TRBV28,TGTGCCAGCAGTTTACGGGGCGGGGGGACCCAGTACTTC,CASSLRGGGTQYF
TRBJ2-7,NA,few,TRBV9,TGTGCCAGCAGCGTAACAGGCTACGACGAGCAGTACTTC,CASSVTGYDEQYF